This T cell receptor beta chain originates from a study of CD8 T cells in Susac syndrome. In blood CD8+ and CD4+ T cells, TCR beta underwent sequencing. The TEMRA cells underwent FACS enrichment, while the CD8+ and CD4+ T cells underwent negative isolation. Germline CDR1 is MNHEY and CDR2 is SVGEGT. V lost 3 bases and J 9 bases, leaving 24 bases between the germline ends. This CDR3 spans 17 amino acids. With random hexamers, reverse transcription was performed on about 0.5 to 1 ug of RNA. Across 54 Vbeta and 13 Jbeta, TCR beta CDR3 was amplified with immunoSEQ multiplex PCR. TCRdb re-analysed the immunoSEQ multiplex PCR reads in MiXCR, keeping a single row per CDR3 protein. The sample yields roughly 200,000 distinct CDR3 sequences, 85% to 95% seen once.

The origin of this receptor is a human donor in good health. Sequenced: CD4+ T cells from PBMCs. The genes are TRBV6-2 or TRBV6-3 and TRBJ2-1; tentative D call: TRBD1 (6 bases). Here the CDR3 DNA reads TGTGCCAGCAGTTATTCTCCGAGTAGGGACACCCGGGGTGAGCAGTTCTTC. It translates to CASSYSPSRDTRGEQFF.